This paragraph reports one TCR beta chain. The antigen is unknown. The CDR3 has 16 amino acids. V was clipped by 0 bases and J by 1 base, with 12 bases between them. CDR1 is MNHEY, CDR2 SVGAGI, per germline. Authors' methods: Without quality scores, immunoSEQ junctional reads could not be filtered like full-length reads. TCRdb's table, derived via immunoSEQ multiplex PCR, lists solely in-frame clones and lacks some. The DNA was the basis for D and trimming; V, J and clone size are from that table. The top ten clones hold over 1.5% of a sample with hundreds of thousands of clones, approximately 74% of them seen once. The sample is drawn from a study of shared clonotypes between healthy human individuals. Study results and caveats: Relative to their counterparts shared across all four donors, non-shared clonotypes exhibited diminished generation probabilities.

Healthy adults negative for HIV, lacking recent acute infections or vaccinations, served as donors. A split of CD4+ cells into CD45RA+ naive and CD45RA-negative memory subsets was performed. The gene calls are TRBV6-5 and TRBJ2-5, with D perhaps TRBD1 (6 bases). The source of this sequence is a woman younger than 45 in good health. The sequencing sample was made of memory CD4+ T cells sorted from blood. Subset given: CD45RA-negative fraction. CDR3 loop: CASSYSILGGQETQYF. The CDR3, as DNA: TGTGCCAGCAGTTACTCGATTTTAGGGGGCCAAGAGACCCAGTACTTC.